Below, 18 T cell receptor beta chains from the same sample are listed, as sequenced in a study of blood T cell repertoires in COVID-19. Libraries were prepared by immunoSEQ multiplex PCR; TCRdb keeps only in-frame clonotypes and omits some of them. The sample has about 270,000 clones; about 90% are singletons. The sequencing sample was made of peripheral blood. The receptors were gathered from a woman between 25 and 40 years old with COVID-19, enrolled during active disease.

This clone appeared a single time. The chain carries TRBV6-5 and TRBJ1-2, with a tentative D call TRBD1 (6 bases). The CDR3 runs 15 residues. CDR1 is MNHEY and CDR2 is SVGAGI in the germline V gene. Trimming cost V 2 bases and J 1 base, with 11 bases left between them. The CDR3 is CASSYLRTVNYGYTF. As DNA, the CDR3 is TGTGCCAGCAGTTACCTCCGGACAGTTAACTATGGCTACACCTTC.

The chain employs TRBV10-2 and TRBJ2-7, with 8 bases aligning to TRBD1. The CDR3 is 12 residues long. From germline, CDR1 is WSHSY and CDR2 SAAADI. V shed 11 bases and J 3 bases; nucleotides not matched to a gene: 6. The CDR3 is CAARTGIYEQYF. In DNA form, the CDR3 reads TGCGCCGCTAGGACAGGGATCTACGAGCAGTACTTC.

The chain has TRBV5-1 and TRBJ1-2; TRBD1 might be the D (6 bases). The CDR3 sequence is 14 residues long. CDR1 SGHRS and CDR2 YFSETQ come from the germline V gene. The germline V and J ends were trimmed by 0 bases and 4 bases, with 10 bases remaining between them. The CDR3 DNA is TGCGCCAGCAGCTTGGAGGGAGGGGGCTATGGCTACACCTTC. Its protein product is CASSLEGGGYGYTF.

J is TRBJ2-3 and V is TRBV14, with D possibly being TRBD1 (7 bases). Germline lookup yields CDR1 SGHDN and CDR2 FVKESK. V lost 2 bases to trimming and J lost 7 bases, with 16 bases between them. This CDR3 contains 15 residues. The CDR3 bases are TGTGCCAGCAGCCAATTTTCCAGGGGGAGGAATACGCAGTATTTT. It specifies CASSQFSRGRNTQYF.

The rearrangement joins TRBV29-1 to TRBJ1-2; the match to TRBD1 covers 9 bases. Germline V gives CDR1 SQVTM, CDR2 ANQGSEA. The CDR3 has 16 amino acids. The V segment lost 6 bases and the J segment 0 bases; nucleotides outside the gene matches: 11. The CDR3 DNA follows: TGCAGCGTCGGGTCGGGACAGGGAGTCCCTAACTATGGCTACACCTTC. Translation: CSVGSGQGVPNYGYTF.

Points on this clone: One junction end disagrees with the germline gene, perhaps due to a read error. The gene calls are TRBV29-1 and TRBJ2-1; 7 bases align to TRBD2. The germline V gene has CDR1 SQVTM and CDR2 ANQGSEA. The CDR3 loop spans 11 amino acids. The chain's CDR3 is CSGATSVQMIF. The CDR3 nucleotides are TGCAGCGGGGCTACTAGCGTCCAGATGATCTTC.

The chain links TRBV2 to TRBJ1-6; D possibly corresponds to TRBD1 (6 bases). Germline V CDR1 and CDR2: SNHLY, FYNNEI. The CDR3 extends over 16 amino acids. The V and J ends lost 2 bases and 6 bases respectively, with 14 bases between them. This CDR3 is CASSEMGQQFNSPLHF. CDR3 DNA: TGTGCCAGCAGTGAAATGGGACAACAATTTAATTCACCCCTCCACTTT.

The chain joins TRBV19 to TRBJ1-1; 7 bases line up with TRBD1. The CDR3 spans 17 residues. The V gene end was trimmed by 3 bases and the J gene end by 4 bases; junction bases not matched to a gene: 14. The germline V gene has CDR1 LNHDA and CDR2 SQIVND (reference sequence). The CDR3: CASSMNRGNKGGTEAFF. In DNA, the CDR3 is TGTGCCAGTAGTATGAACAGGGGCAATAAAGGGGGCACTGAAGCTTTCTTT.

The CDR3 loop reads CASSSLGYEQYF. DNA for the CDR3: TGTGCCAGCAGCAGCCTTGGCTACGAGCAGTACTTC. The gene calls are TRBV13 and TRBJ2-7; D not resolved. The CDR3 runs 12 residues. The germline V gene has CDR1 PRHDT and CDR2 FYEKMQ (reference sequence). V lost 5 bases and J 3 bases, leaving 8 bases between the germline ends.

V gene TRBV14 combines with J gene TRBJ1-2; D is perhaps TRBD1 (5 bases). Germline V gene lookup returns CDR1 SGHDN and CDR2 FVKESK. CDR3 size: 16 residues. Trimming left V 1 base short and J 8 bases short, with 20 bases between. CDR3 residues: CASSQVFTGGSGGYTF. Written as DNA, the CDR3 is TGTGCCAGCAGCCAAGTATTCACCGGGGGTTCGGGCGGCTACACCTTC.

V gene TRBV27 combines with J gene TRBJ1-2; 10 bases agree with TRBD1. V was clipped by 4 bases and J by 8 bases; unmatched bases: 10. CDR1 is MNHEY, CDR2 SMNVEV, per germline (reference sequence). The CDR3 has 15 amino acids. The CDR3 loop is CASSSPGTGARGYTF. In DNA form, the CDR3 reads TGTGCCAGCAGTTCCCCCGGGACAGGGGCCAGAGGCTACACCTTC.

This chain uses TRBV7-2 with TRBJ2-3; TRBD2 agrees at 8 bases. J was trimmed by 2 bases and V by 3 bases; bases with no gene match: 10. The germline CDR1 and CDR2 sequences are SGHTA and FQGNSA. The CDR3 covers 17 residues. The CDR3 DNA is TGTGCCAGCAGCTTGCAGGGGATAGCGGGATCCACAGATACGCAGTATTTT. It yields the protein CASSLQGIAGSTDTQYF. Drawing the rest from reference TRBV7-2 and TRBJ2-3, the complete variable domain is GAGVSQSPSNKVTEKGKDVELRCDPISGHTALYWYRQSLGQGLEFLIYFQGNSAPDKSGLPSDRFSAERTGGSVSTLTIQRTQQEDSAVYLCASSLQGIAGSTDTQYFGPGTRLTVL.

The chain is built from TRBV3-1 (or the pseudogene TRBV3-2) and TRBJ2-3, with unresolved D. The germline V gene encodes CDR1 LGHDT and CDR2 YNNKEL (reference sequence). V was trimmed by 5 bases and J by 3 bases, leaving 6 bases between them. CDR3 size: 12 residues. In DNA, the CDR3 is TGTGCCAGCAGCACCAGTACAGATACGCAGTATTTT. This translates into CASSTSTDTQYF.

This sequence joins TRBV27 and TRBJ1-2; D not resolved. The germline V gene has CDR1 MNHEY and CDR2 SMNVEV (reference sequence). The V end was cut by 0 bases, the J end by 7 bases, with 6 bases between. The CDR3 sequence is 12 residues long. CDR3 protein: CASSLSSRGYTF. The DNA for the CDR3 is TGTGCCAGCAGTTTATCTTCGCGTGGCTACACCTTC.

The chain employs TRBV6-4 and TRBJ2-3, with 9 bases matching TRBD2. J was trimmed by 5 bases and V by 8 bases; bases with no gene match: 11. Germline assignment: CDR1 MRHNA and CDR2 SNTAGT. This CDR3 is built from 15 residues. CDR3 protein: CASALSSGAGDTQYF. The CDR3 DNA reads TGTGCCAGCGCTTTGTCTAGCGGGGCCGGAGATACGCAGTATTTT.

This chain uses TRBV3-1 (or the pseudogene TRBV3-2) with TRBJ2-1; possibly TRBD2 for D (6 bases). The CDR3 spans 16 residues. Germline CDR1 and CDR2: LGHDT and YNNKEL (reference sequence). The V end lost 0 bases, the J end lost 4 bases, and 13 bases lay between the germline ends. CDR3 in amino acids: CASSQDLDSGYNEQFF. In DNA, the CDR3 is TGTGCCAGCAGCCAAGATCTGGATAGCGGTTACAATGAGCAGTTCTTC.

The chain uses TRBV2 and TRBJ2-1; D call uncertain. V lost 3 bases to trimming and J lost 3 bases, with 15 bases between them. The CDR3 totals 16 residues. CDR1 and CDR2 from the germline V gene are SNHLY and FYNNEI. The CDR3 DNA reads TGTGCCAGCAGTGAGTATGAGCCGACTTACTACAATGAGCAGTTCTTC. It translates to CASSEYEPTYYNEQFF.

The chain employs TRBV6-5 and TRBJ1-1; perhaps TRBD1 as D (6 bases). The germline V gene has CDR1 MNHEY and CDR2 SVGAGI. The CDR3 loop spans 13 amino acids. Trimming stripped 5 bases from V and 0 bases from J, with 7 bases between. This CDR3 is CASSRQVNTEAFF. For the CDR3, the DNA is TGTGCCAGCAGTAGACAGGTGAACACTGAAGCTTTCTTT.